This entry concerns a single T cell receptor (beta chain). Antigen: not known. These data are taken from a study of T-cell memory formation after mild COVID-19. General study results and limits: There were some responding clones in pre-infection memory, which suggested that cross-reactive memory had joined.

Germline V gene lookup returns CDR1 SGHVS and CDR2 FNYEAQ. Deletions cut 1 base from V and 4 bases from J, with 11 bases between. This CDR3 is 14 amino acids long. One entry per CDR3 protein results from TCRdb running MiXCR on the 5' RACE reads. The top ten clones hold around 44% of a sample with 40,000 to 60,000 distinct CDR3 sequences, roughly a quarter of them seen once. This chain joins TRBV7-6 and TRBJ2-7, with D maybe TRBD2 (5 bases). This TCR derives from a man between 18 and 35 years old who had mild COVID-19 (a few samples of this study predate the infection). Cell type and time point are not known. Sequencing was done on a sample of PBMCs or a T cell subset sorted from them (not recorded which). The CDR3 is CASSLETTSYEQYF. CDR3 DNA: TGTGCCAGCAGCTTAGAGACCACTAGTTACGAGCAGTACTTC. Full variable domain (rest looked up from reference TRBV7-6 and TRBJ2-7): GAGVSQSPRYKVTKRGQDVALRCDPISGHVSLYWYRQALGQGPEFLTYFNYEAQQDKSGLPNDRFSAERPEGSISTLTIQRTEQRDSAMYRCASSLETTSYEQYFGPGTRLTVT.